The 25 T cell receptor beta chains reported below all come from one sample, sequenced in a study of blood T cell repertoires in COVID-19. Profiling relied on immunoSEQ multiplex PCR, and the TCRdb table lists in-frame clones only, not all of them. The data contain 180,000 or so clones, roughly 88% of them singletons. Source material: PBMCs or T cells enriched from blood (not recorded which). All receptors come from a woman aged 55-70 years who had recovered from COVID-19.

The chain employs TRBV28 and TRBJ2-3; D is ambiguous. There are 15 residues in the CDR3. Germline CDR1 is MDHEN and CDR2 is SYDVKM. The V gene lost 3 bases and the J gene lost 4 bases, with 14 bases spanning the gap. For the CDR3, the DNA is TGTGCCAGCAGTTTTGTAAGCCTCAACGCAGATACGCAGTATTTT. It yields the protein CASSFVSLNADTQYF.

The chain employs TRBV5-1 and TRBJ2-7; D remains unclear. Trimming took 4 bases from V and 2 from J, leaving 13 bases between them. This CDR3 contains 14 residues. Germline CDR1 SGHRS, CDR2 YFSETQ. Written as DNA, the CDR3 is TGCGCCAGCAGCAGCCCCGACAAGACCTACGAGCAGTACTTC. Protein: CASSSPDKTYEQYF.

This chain uses TRBV20-1 with TRBJ1-2; 7 nucleotides agree with TRBD1. This CDR3 has 11 amino acids. V trimming: 7 bases; J trimming: 5 bases; junction bases outside the gene matches: 4. Germline V CDR1 and CDR2: DFQATT, SNEGSKA (reference sequence). CDR3 coding DNA: TGCAGTGAAACAGGGGAATATGGCTACACCTTC. Translating gives CSETGEYGYTF.

In nucleotides, the CDR3 is TGTGCCAGCAGCCTCCGGTCGGGAAATCAGCCCCAGCATTTT. This codes for CASSLRSGNQPQHF. The chain carries TRBV7-2 and TRBJ1-5; the D is unclear. This CDR3 contains 14 residues. V lost 5 bases and J 4 bases, leaving 12 bases between the germline ends. The germline gives CDR1 SGHTA, CDR2 FQGNSA.

The V call is TRBV4-2, the J call TRBJ2-3, with 15 bases that match TRBD2. J was trimmed by 0 bases and V by 4 bases; bases with no gene match: 5. This CDR3 is 18 amino acids long. In germline, CDR1 is LGHNA, CDR2 YNFKEQ. The CDR3 nucleotides are TGTGCCAGCAGCCCCGGGACTAGCGGGGGGTGGAGCACAGATACGCAGTATTTT. Translating it yields CASSPGTSGGWSTDTQYF.

The chain uses TRBV5-1 and TRBJ1-1; D uncertain. Per germline, CDR1 SGHRS and CDR2 YFSETQ. The CDR3 covers 15 residues. V was shortened by 0 bases and J by 0 bases, with 9 bases between the two germline ends. The CDR3 DNA sequence: TGCGCCAGCAGCTTGGGGGGAGCCCTGAACACTGAAGCTTTCTTT. Protein: CASSLGGALNTEAFF.

The chain joins TRBV6-1 to TRBJ1-1; D is uncertain. The V end was cut by 1 base, the J end by 7 bases, with 10 bases between. CDR1 is MNHNS and CDR2 is SASEGT in the germline V gene. The CDR3 is 13 residues long. CDR3 sequence (DNA): TGTGCCAGCAGTGAAGGGAGGGCACTTGAAGCTTTCTTT. Its translation: CASSEGRALEAFF.

The chain is built from TRBV11-2 and TRBJ2-2; TRBD2 agrees at 12 bases. After removal of 7 bases from V and 6 bases from J, the junction contained 15 bases not matched to a gene. CDR1 and CDR2 (germline): SGHAT, FQNNGV. The CDR3 totals 18 residues. The CDR3 DNA sequence: TGTGCCAGCACCCTAGCGGGGGGGATAGGGGGCGATGCCGGGGAGCTGTTTTTT. Its translation is CASTLAGGIGGDAGELFF.

This rearrangement joins TRBV24-1 to TRBJ2-1; a weak D match, TRBD1 (6 bases). The V and J ends lost 5 bases and 6 bases respectively, with 10 bases between them. The CDR3 has 13 amino acids. Germline V gives CDR1 KGHDR, CDR2 SFDVKD. In DNA form, the CDR3 reads TGTGCCACCAGTGCCCCAGGGGTCAATGAGCAGTTCTTC. It translates to CATSAPGVNEQFF.

This clone has just one count. The CDR3 DNA sequence: TGCGCCAGCGGTGCAGGGTCGGGTGGCTACACCTTC. Its translation is CASGAGSGGYTF. The rearrangement uses TRBV10-1 and TRBJ1-2, with a weak D call TRBD1 (5 bases). V was trimmed by 8 bases and J by 7 bases, leaving 14 bases between them. This CDR3 is built from 12 residues. From germline, CDR1 is WNHNN and CDR2 SYGVQD (reference sequence).

The chain uses TRBV10-2 and TRBJ1-2, with 9 positions matching TRBD1. CDR1 and CDR2 (germline): WSHSY, SAAADI. With V trimmed by 7 bases and J by 1 base, 10 bases remained unmatched. CDR3 size: 16 residues. Here the CDR3 DNA reads TGCGCCAGCAAAGGGACAGGGAAAGGGTTTAACTATGGCTACACCTTC. It codes for CASKGTGKGFNYGYTF.

This chain joins TRBV9 and TRBJ2-1; 7 positions match TRBD2. The germline CDR1 and CDR2 sequences are SGDLS and YYNGEE. The CDR3 has 16 amino acids. With V trimmed by 4 bases and J by 0 bases, 7 bases remained unmatched. The CDR3 here is CASSYLADSSYNEQFF. CDR3 coding DNA: TGTGCCAGCAGCTATCTAGCGGATAGCTCCTACAATGAGCAGTTCTTC.

This sequence joins TRBV2 and TRBJ1-3; D gene uncertain. Per germline, CDR1 SNHLY and CDR2 FYNNEI. Between the trimmed V and J ends, which lost 6 bases and 0 bases, there was a span of 15 bases. There are 16 residues in the CDR3. The CDR3 DNA reads as TGTGCCAGCAGAGAGACCAGGCACAGCTCTGGAAACACCATATATTTT. This sequence encodes CASRETRHSSGNTIYF.

The chain couples TRBV9 to TRBJ2-2; TRBD1 might be the D (6 bases). This CDR3 has 14 amino acids. Germline values: CDR1 SGDLS, CDR2 YYNGEE. Trimming took off 5 bases at V and 3 bases at J, with 11 bases between the two ends. The CDR3 bases are TGTGCCAGCAGACAGGGACGGGACACCGGGGAGCTGTTTTTT. Its protein product is CASRQGRDTGELFF.

In the case of this clone: The same CDR3 also results from other DNA sequences found in this sample. V usage is TRBV28 and J usage is TRBJ2-2; the match to TRBD2 covers 7 bases. The CDR3 contains 15 residues. CDR1 MDHEN and CDR2 SYDVKM come from the germline V gene. J gave up 2 bases and V 6 bases, and 6 bases lay outside the gene matches. This CDR3 reads CASRPTAGNTGELFF. The CDR3 bases are TGTGCCAGCAGGCCTACAGCGGGAAACACCGGGGAGCTGTTTTTT.

V usage is TRBV7-6 and J usage is TRBJ2-3; D perhaps matches TRBD2 (5 bases). The V gene lost 1 base and the J gene lost 1 base, with 9 bases spanning the gap. The CDR3 is 15 residues long. The germline gives CDR1 SGHVS, CDR2 FNYEAQ. CDR3 region: CASSLGGMGTDTQYF. The CDR3 nucleotides read TGTGCCAGCAGCTTAGGAGGGATGGGCACAGATACGCAGTATTTT.

This chain joins TRBV3-1 (or the pseudogene TRBV3-2) and TRBJ2-1, with D tentatively TRBD2 (6 bases). The CDR3 loop spans 12 amino acids. Germline loops: CDR1 LGHDT, CDR2 YNNKEL (reference sequence). V was shortened by 1 base and J by 11 bases, with 9 bases between the two germline ends. DNA for the CDR3: TGTGCCAGCAGCCAAGGAGGGAGGAAGCAGTTCTTC. Translation gives CASSQGGRKQFF.

The sample holds a few counts of this clone. The junction differs from germline at one of its ends, possibly a read error. This rearrangement joins TRBV7-7 to TRBJ2-3; 7 nucleotides match TRBD2. Germline CDR1 is SSHAT and CDR2 is FNYEAQ (reference sequence). The CDR3 totals 16 residues. CDR3 in amino acids: CASSPLSSGSTDTQYF. The CDR3 DNA sequence: TGTGCTAGCAGCCCCCTATCTAGCGGAAGCACAGATACGCAGTATTTT. Together with reference TRBV7-7 and TRBJ2-3, the CDR3 gives the full variable domain: GAGVSQSPRYKVTKRGQDVTLRCDPISSHATLYWYQQALGQGPEFLTYFNYEAQPDKSGLPSDRFSAERPEGSISTLTIQRTEQRDSAMYRCASSPLSSGSTDTQYFGPGTRLTVL.

The rearrangement links TRBV18 to TRBJ1-4, with D uncertain. The CDR3 sequence is 15 residues long. The germline gives CDR1 KGHSH, CDR2 LQKENI. Between the trimmed V and J ends, which lost 2 bases and 5 bases, there was a span of 12 bases. The CDR3 is CASSPLSGGNEKLFF. The CDR3 DNA reads as TGTGCCAGCTCACCATTATCTGGCGGGAATGAAAAACTGTTTTTT. Full variable domain (rest looked up from reference TRBV18 and TRBJ1-4): NAGVMQNPRHLVRRRGQEARLRCSPMKGHSHVYWYRQLPEEGLKFMVYLQKENIIDESGMPKERFSAEFPKEGPSILRIQQVVRGDSAAYFCASSPLSGGNEKLFFGSGTQLSVL.

V and J are TRBV19 and TRBJ2-3; tentative D call: TRBD2 (6 bases). V lost 5 bases and J 2 bases, leaving 11 bases between the germline ends. CDR3 length equals 14 residues. CDR1 and CDR2 (germline): LNHDA, SQIVND (reference sequence). The CDR3: CASSRGLNTDTQYF. The DNA of the CDR3 is TGTGCCAGTAGTCGGGGACTCAACACAGATACGCAGTATTTT.

V is TRBV12-3 or TRBV12-4 and J is TRBJ1-1; D is ambiguous. Deletions cut 10 bases from V and 10 bases from J, with 13 bases between. The CDR3 consists of 10 residues. CDR3 region: CATSGGRAFF. CDR3 bases: TGTGCCACCTCAGGAGGAAGAGCTTTCTTT.

The chain is built from TRBV30 and TRBJ1-5; a possible D gene is TRBD1 (5 bases). Germline CDR1 reads GTSNPN; CDR2 reads SVGIG (reference sequence). V gave up 0 bases and J gave up 5 bases, with 8 bases separating them. The CDR3 loop spans 13 amino acids. Here the CDR3 reads CAWSVRGDQPQHF. As DNA, the CDR3 is TGTGCCTGGAGTGTAAGGGGCGATCAGCCCCAGCATTTT.

For the CDR3, the DNA is TGCGCCAGCAGCCCGTCCGGGTCCCCAACTAATGAAAAACTGTTTTTT. This sequence encodes CASSPSGSPTNEKLFF. The rearrangement links TRBV4-1 to TRBJ1-4; D is undetermined. Trimming took off 4 bases at V and 0 bases at J, with 12 bases between the two ends. The germline gives CDR1 MGHRA, CDR2 YSYEKL. There are 16 residues in the CDR3.

This clone was detected a few times. V is TRBV2 and J is TRBJ2-7, with D maybe TRBD1 (6 bases). The CDR3 loop spans 15 amino acids. Germline V CDR1 and CDR2: SNHLY, FYNNEI. V was shortened by 0 bases and J by 5 bases, with 14 bases between the two germline ends. DNA of the CDR3: TGTGCCAGCAGTGAAGCGAGGGTCAGGGGTCACGAGCAGTACTTC. It encodes CASSEARVRGHEQYF.

The chain has TRBV19 and TRBJ1-5; unclear D gene. The CDR3 is 16 residues long. Trimming took 9 bases from V and 2 from J, leaving 20 bases between them. Germline V gene lookup returns CDR1 LNHDA and CDR2 SQIVND (reference sequence). The CDR3 DNA reads TGTGCCAGAGCACCCCAGGCGGGCTGGGGCAATCAGCCCCAGCATTTT. Protein sequence: CARAPQAGWGNQPQHF.